These 3 T cell receptor beta chains originate from one sample sequenced in a study of CD8+CD57+ T cells in acquired aplastic anemia. Sequenced patients had shown CD8+CD57+ cell expansion by flow cytometry. Profiling that covered TCR beta VDJ and CDR3 relied on genomic DNA as its template. TCRdb analysed the reads with MiXCR anew, one entry per CDR3 protein. The table lists more than 150,000 distinct CDR3 sequences, 48% of them singletons, with 10% to 15% in the top ten. The material sequenced was sorted CD4+, CD8+, or CD8+CD57+ T cells (not recorded which) from PBMCs. The receptors shown here come from a human donor with aplastic anemia.

This clonotype was found once. This chain links TRBV25-1 with TRBJ1-1; the D gene is possibly TRBD1 (5 bases). CDR3 length: 15 residues. Between the trimmed V and J ends, which lost 8 bases and 1 base, there was a span of 17 bases. Looked up from germline, CDR1 is MGHDK and CDR2 is SYGVNS. CDR3 region: CASRRSGQGNTEAFF. The DNA for the CDR3 is TGTGCCAGCCGCCGAAGTGGTCAGGGGAACACTGAAGCTTTCTTT.

This clonotype was detected only a few times. The gene calls are TRBV2 and TRBJ2-7, with 9 positions matching TRBD1. The junction had 9 bases not matched to a gene; V was cut back by 6 bases and J by 3 bases. CDR1 SNHLY and CDR2 FYNNEI come from the germline V gene. The CDR3 is 15 residues long. The CDR3 DNA is TGTGCCAGCAGCCAAAGACAGGGGGGTGTCTACGAGCAGTACTTC. Translation gives CASSQRQGGVYEQYF.

CDR3 sequence (DNA): TGTGCCAGCAGCCAAGACAGGGGATCGGGCTATGGCTACACCTTC. It is translated as CASSQDRGSGYGYTF. The V gene is TRBV7-3, the J gene TRBJ1-2, with 8 positions matching TRBD1. Germline V gene lookup returns CDR1 SGHTA and CDR2 FQGTGA. The CDR3 sequence is 15 residues long. V lost 5 bases to trimming and J lost 4 bases; unmatched junction nucleotides: 9.